Presented here are 31 T cell receptor beta chains from one specimen sequenced in a study of blood T cell repertoires in COVID-19. TCRdb's copy holds only in-frame clones and misses some; the assay was immunoSEQ multiplex PCR. The sample records 150,000 to 200,000 clones, around 89% being singletons. The sample consisted of peripheral blood. The source is a man in his sixties with acute or convalescent COVID-19.

The rearrangement uses TRBV7-2 and TRBJ1-1; 7 nucleotides align to TRBD1. The CDR3 is made up of 14 amino acids. Trimming cost V 5 bases and J 0 bases; bases outside gene matches: 3. CDR1 is SGHTA and CDR2 is FQGNSA in the germline V gene. In nucleotides, the CDR3 is TGTGCCAGCAGCCGGGGACAGATGAACACTGAAGCTTTCTTT. Encoded protein: CASSRGQMNTEAFF.

The gene calls are TRBV6-5 and TRBJ2-1; TRBD1 is a possible D gene (5 bases). The CDR3 covers 11 residues. Germline V gives CDR1 MNHEY, CDR2 SVGAGI. V lost 7 bases, J lost 7 bases, and 8 bases lay in between. This chain's CDR3 is CASKRGNEQFF. The CDR3 DNA is TGTGCCAGCAAAAGGGGAAATGAGCAGTTCTTC.

V usage is TRBV5-1 and J usage is TRBJ2-6, with 10 bases matching TRBD1. The germline V gene has CDR1 SGHRS and CDR2 YFSETQ. The CDR3 is made up of 19 amino acids. J was trimmed by 1 base and V by 4 bases; bases with no gene match: 11. Here the CDR3 reads CASSPTPGQGMSGANVLTF. In nucleotides, the CDR3 is TGCGCCAGCAGCCCCACTCCGGGACAGGGGATGTCTGGGGCCAACGTCCTGACTTTC.

The rearrangement joins TRBV7-9 to TRBJ1-5; D unclear. V lost 5 bases to trimming and J lost 5 bases, with 10 bases between them. Germline V gene lookup returns CDR1 SEHNR and CDR2 FQNEAQ (reference sequence). CDR3 size: 13 residues. Here the CDR3 DNA reads TGTGCCAGCAGCCCTAGTGGGTATCAGCCCCAGCATTTT. Its translation is CASSPSGYQPQHF.

V gene TRBV10-3 combines with J gene TRBJ2-1, with TRBD2 identical over 15 bases. Losses at the gene ends were 5 bases for V and 4 bases for J; bases not matched to a gene: 6. The CDR3 sequence is 17 residues long. The germline CDR1 and CDR2 sequences are ENHRY and SYGVKD. The CDR3 DNA reads as TGTGCCATCAGTCCCGGACTAGCGGGGGGGCCGTACAATGAGCAGTTCTTC. Translation gives CAISPGLAGGPYNEQFF.

The chain carries TRBV12-3 or TRBV12-4 and TRBJ1-6, with 9 bases lining up with TRBD1. The V and J ends lost 6 bases and 11 bases, in that order; junction bases with no gene match: 5. The CDR3 has 13 amino acids. The CDR3 DNA is TGTGCCAGCAGCCGACAGGGGGTGACACCCCTCCACTTT. Translating it yields CASSRQGVTPLHF.

The J gene is TRBJ2-3, the V gene TRBV5-4; D is perhaps TRBD2 (5 bases). This CDR3 comprises 13 residues. Trimming left V 8 bases short and J 2 bases short, with 12 bases between. CDR1 is SGHNT, CDR2 YYREEE, per germline (reference sequence). This CDR3 reads CASNSRDTDTQYF. The CDR3 DNA sequence: TGTGCCAGTAATTCGAGGGACACAGATACGCAGTATTTT.

J is TRBJ2-1 and V is TRBV16, with 8 nucleotides matching TRBD1. The CDR3 totals 16 residues. Trimming removed 1 base from V and 4 bases from J; junction bases left unmatched: 6. CDR1 is KGHSY, CDR2 FQNENV, per germline. The CDR3 DNA reads as TGTGCCAGCAGCCAATTCGCAGGGGGCCGATACAATGAGCAGTTCTTC. Residues: CASSQFAGGRYNEQFF.

This clone was recorded once. V gene TRBV19 combines with J gene TRBJ1-2; D remains unclear. The CDR3 is 12 amino acids. Trimming left V 7 bases short and J 4 bases short, with 10 bases between. Germline lookup yields CDR1 LNHDA and CDR2 SQIVND (reference sequence). This CDR3 is CASTNVGYGYTF. The CDR3 region has the DNA TGTGCCAGTACTAATGTCGGCTATGGCTACACCTTC.

The chain uses TRBV5-6 and TRBJ1-1; 8 nucleotides line up with TRBD1. CDR3 length: 15 amino acids. Germline V gene sequence: CDR1 SGHDT, CDR2 YYEEEE. The junction had 7 bases not matched to a gene; V was cut back by 5 bases and J by 1 base. The CDR3 reads CASSRRTGTNTEAFF. In nucleotides, the CDR3 is TGTGCCAGCAGTCGTAGGACAGGGACGAACACTGAAGCTTTCTTT.

This clone has only one observation. This chain links TRBV2 with TRBJ1-2; perhaps TRBD1 as D (5 bases). Trimming stripped 5 bases from V and 7 bases from J, with 17 bases between. Germline assignment: CDR1 SNHLY and CDR2 FYNNEI. This CDR3 contains 14 residues. CDR3 amino acids: CASSPDRPLGGYTF. CDR3 DNA: TGTGCCAGCAGTCCCGACAGACCGCTGGGTGGCTACACCTTC. Using reference TRBV2 and TRBJ1-2 for the parts outside the CDR3, the full variable domain is EPEVTQTPSHQVTQMGQEVILRCVPISNHLYFYWYRQILGQKVEFLVSFYNNEISEKSEIFDDQFSVERPDGSNFTLKIRSTKLEDSAMYFCASSPDRPLGGYTFGSGTRLTVV.

This chain connects TRBV7-9 to TRBJ2-3; possibly TRBD1 for D (5 bases). CDR1 and CDR2 (germline): SEHNR, FQNEAQ (reference sequence). Trimming stripped 5 bases from V and 2 bases from J, with 11 bases between. The CDR3 has 14 residues. The CDR3 protein is CASSPGHFTDTQYF. CDR3 coding DNA: TGTGCCAGCAGCCCCGGACATTTCACAGATACGCAGTATTTT.

The V gene is TRBV4-3, the J gene TRBJ1-2, with 9 bases that match TRBD1. The CDR3 has 13 residues. Germline-derived CDR1 and CDR2 are LGHNA and YSLEER. V trimming: 2 bases; J trimming: 7 bases; junction bases outside the gene matches: 2. CDR3 coding DNA: TGCGCCAGCAGCCAAACAGGGGGCCGTGGCTACACCTTC. Protein: CASSQTGGRGYTF.

The chain carries TRBV11-2 and TRBJ2-3; perhaps TRBD2 as D (7 bases). Germline CDR1 SGHAT, CDR2 FQNNGV. Trimming removed 2 bases at V and 0 bases at J, with 21 bases between. The CDR3 contains 19 residues. This CDR3 reads CASSLRGGGGPKSTDTQYF. DNA for the CDR3: TGTGCCAGCAGCTTACGTGGGGGGGGCGGCCCTAAGAGCACAGATACGCAGTATTTT.

This chain uses TRBV5-1 with TRBJ2-1, with D possibly TRBD1 on 5 matching bases. The germline gives CDR1 SGHRS, CDR2 YFSETQ. V was cut by 2 bases and J by 8 bases, with 17 bases left in between. This CDR3 contains 15 residues. In nucleotides, the CDR3 is TGCGCCAGCAGCTTAGTAGGGGTCTGGCCCGATGAGCAGTTCTTC. Its protein product is CASSLVGVWPDEQFF.

On this clone: At the DNA level, this CDR3 is encoded by other sequences in the same sample as well. The rearrangement uses TRBV5-1 and TRBJ2-3; D may be TRBD1 (6 bases). V dropped 0 bases and J dropped 2 bases, with 10 bases sitting between them. There are 15 residues in the CDR3. Germline CDR1 reads SGHRS; CDR2 reads YFSETQ. In DNA, the CDR3 is TGCGCCAGCAGCTTGGGACAGGCCTACACAGATACGCAGTATTTT. It translates to CASSLGQAYTDTQYF.

The chain carries TRBV10-3 and TRBJ1-3; 8 nucleotides align to TRBD1. There are 17 residues in the CDR3. The trim removed 6 bases at V and 1 base at J, leaving 11 bases unmatched. The germline V gene has CDR1 ENHRY and CDR2 SYGVKD. In DNA, the CDR3 is TGTGCCATCAGGACAGGACAGGGACCCATTTCTGGAAACACCATATATTTT. Its protein is CAIRTGQGPISGNTIYF.

In DNA form, the CDR3 reads TGTGCCAGCAGTTTTAGCGGGGTGGCCTCCTACGAGCAGTACTTC. It translates to CASSFSGVASYEQYF. The chain combines TRBV5-5 with TRBJ2-7; TRBD2 matches at 8 bases. V shed 5 bases and J 0 bases; nucleotides not matched to a gene: 7. Looked up from germline, CDR1 is SGHKS and CDR2 is YYEKEE (reference sequence). CDR3 length equals 15 residues.

V gene TRBV27 combines with J gene TRBJ1-2; 9 bases map to TRBD1. This CDR3 is 14 amino acids long. V was pared by 4 bases and J by 7 bases, with 7 bases of the junction left unmatched. CDR1 and CDR2 (germline): MNHEY, SMNVEV (reference sequence). The CDR3 is CASSSPGQGGGYTF. In DNA, the CDR3 is TGTGCCAGCAGTTCACCGGGACAGGGAGGTGGCTACACCTTC.

This clone was detected a few times. The genes are TRBV10-3 and TRBJ1-5; 8 nucleotides match TRBD1. Germline-derived CDR1 and CDR2 are ENHRY and SYGVKD. With V trimmed by 6 bases and J by 0 bases, 4 bases remained unmatched. The CDR3 spans 15 residues. The DNA for the CDR3 is TGTGCCATCAGCACTGGACAGGGTAGCAATCAGCCCCAGCATTTT. Protein sequence: CAISTGQGSNQPQHF.

The V call is TRBV19, the J call TRBJ1-1, with a possible D match to TRBD1 (5 bases). CDR3 length: 15 residues. V shed 7 bases and J shed 1 base, with 16 bases lying between them. Germline values: CDR1 LNHDA, CDR2 SQIVND (reference sequence). This CDR3 reads CASTTLTAKNTEAFF. CDR3 DNA: TGTGCCAGTACCACCTTGACAGCAAAGAACACTGAAGCTTTCTTT.

The rearrangement links TRBV6-6 to TRBJ2-1; 7 bases match TRBD2. J gave up 10 bases and V 2 bases, and 11 bases lay outside the gene matches. This CDR3 has 15 amino acids. Germline assignment: CDR1 MNHNY and CDR2 SVGAGI (reference sequence). The CDR3: CASSYAASGPPEQFF. CDR3 DNA: TGTGCCAGCAGTTACGCCGCTAGCGGCCCCCCAGAGCAGTTCTTC.

The chain has TRBV30 and TRBJ1-4, with D possibly TRBD1 on 5 matching bases. Trimming cost V 4 bases and J 7 bases, with 13 bases left between them. The germline V gene has CDR1 GTSNPN and CDR2 SVGIG (reference sequence). The CDR3 has 13 amino acids. In nucleotides, the CDR3 is TGTGCCTGGAAGGGACCCGGGAGTGAAAAACTGTTTTTT. This sequence encodes CAWKGPGSEKLFF.

The chain uses TRBV2 and TRBJ2-7, with 8 bases aligning to TRBD1. The CDR3 extends over 12 amino acids. Germline trimming cut 9 bases from V and 1 base from J; bases unmatched to any gene: 2. The germline V gene has CDR1 SNHLY and CDR2 FYNNEI. CDR3 coding DNA: TGTGCCAGAGGGACAGGTTCCTACGAGCAGTACTTC. Its protein product is CARGTGSYEQYF.

This rearrangement joins TRBV5-8 to TRBJ2-1; 8 positions agree with TRBD1. The length of the CDR3 is 15 residues. CDR1 is SGHTS, CDR2 YDEGEE, per germline. The V segment lost 0 bases and the J segment 2 bases; nucleotides outside the gene matches: 1. The CDR3 sequence is CASSLDRGTYNEQFF. The CDR3 nucleotides read TGTGCCAGCAGCTTGGACAGGGGGACCTACAATGAGCAGTTCTTC.

The V gene is TRBV10-1, the J gene TRBJ1-1; D is undetermined. Germline V gene data show CDR1 as WNHNN and CDR2 as SYGVQD (reference sequence). V was clipped by 10 bases and J by 5 bases, with 11 bases between them. The CDR3 spans 11 residues. The DNA of the CDR3 is TGCGCCACCCGCTTCGGGACTGAAGCTTTCTTT. Amino acid sequence: CATRFGTEAFF.

The V call is TRBV18, the J call TRBJ1-3, with D perhaps TRBD1 (5 bases). CDR1 KGHSH and CDR2 LQKENI come from the germline V gene. The CDR3 is 14 residues long. Trimming removed 6 bases at V and 9 bases at J, with 18 bases between. CDR3 in DNA: TGTGCCAGCTCCCCCGACAGACGCCCGATCACCATATATTTT. Translated, it gives CASSPDRRPITIYF.

This clone was counted a single time. The V gene is TRBV3-1 (or the pseudogene TRBV3-2), the J gene TRBJ1-2; possible D gene TRBD1, 6 bases. Germline CDR1 LGHDT, CDR2 YNNKEL (reference sequence). V dropped 2 bases and J dropped 4 bases, with 20 bases sitting between them. The length of the CDR3 is 17 residues. CDR3 sequence (DNA): TGTGCCAGCAGCCAAATACGCCCCCTCGGACAGATCTATGGCTACACCTTC. This sequence encodes CASSQIRPLGQIYGYTF.

The chain links TRBV5-1 to TRBJ2-3; tentative D call: TRBD1 (6 bases). V lost 0 bases to trimming and J lost 2 bases, with 13 bases between them. The CDR3 is 16 amino acids. The germline CDR1 and CDR2 sequences are SGHRS and YFSETQ. CDR3 in amino acids: CASSLARGGSTDTQYF. CDR3 coding DNA: TGCGCCAGCAGCTTGGCTAGAGGGGGATCCACAGATACGCAGTATTTT. Together with reference TRBV5-1 and TRBJ2-3, the CDR3 gives the full variable domain: KAGVTQTPRYLIKTRGQQVTLSCSPISGHRSVSWYQQTPGQGLQFLFEYFSETQRNKGNFPGRFSGRQFSNSRSEMNVSTLELGDSALYLCASSLARGGSTDTQYFGPGTRLTVL.

This sequence joins TRBV27 and TRBJ1-1; D is uncertain. Germline values: CDR1 MNHEY, CDR2 SMNVEV (reference sequence). This CDR3 has 13 amino acids. Trimming shortened V by 4 bases and J by 1 base, and 7 bases separated the two germline ends. Here the CDR3 reads CASSWAPNTEAFF. CDR3 nucleotide sequence: TGTGCCAGCAGTTGGGCCCCGAACACTGAAGCTTTCTTT.

The chain has TRBV18 and TRBJ1-5; the D gene is possibly TRBD1 (5 bases). The CDR3 totals 14 residues. The germline V gene encodes CDR1 KGHSH and CDR2 LQKENI. V gave up 2 bases and J gave up 4 bases, with 9 bases separating them. The DNA for the CDR3 is TGTGCCAGCTCACCAGGGGCCATAAATCAGCCCCAGCATTTT. Translated: CASSPGAINQPQHF.